This T cell receptor (beta chain) was recovered during a study of T-cell reconstitution after alpha-beta-depleted transplantation in children. This clonotype was counted a few times. V was cut by 5 bases and J by 7 bases, with 17 bases left in between. The CDR3 has 14 amino acids. Using unique molecular identifiers, the investigators prepared the TCRbeta library. TCRdb called the PCR reads again in MiXCR, with one record for every CDR3 protein. The table shows roughly 200,000 distinct CDR3 sequences, with approximately 8.4% occurring only once. The chain couples TRBV12-3 or TRBV12-4 to TRBJ1-1, with no clear D. Sequences were derived from PBMCs, mostly from graft donor cells, sampled 360 days after TCRalphabeta/CD19-depleted stem cell transplant. The TCR originated in a male patient aged 2-10 years who had a stem cell transplant for acute myeloid leukemia, so the T cells may come from the graft donor. The CDR3 DNA sequence: TGTGCCAGCAGTGAAAGGTGGGTTAGCGGTGAAGCTTTCTTT. Its translation: CASSERWVSGEAFF.